These 10 T cell receptor beta chains were all obtained from the same sample, sequenced in a study of T cell clonality in common variable immunodeficiency. Using immunoSEQ multiplex PCR, the repertoire was profiled, and TCRdb retains in-frame clones only, with some absent. The table lists some 60,000 clones, with no singletons. Sequencing was performed on peripheral blood mononuclear cells. The receptors were gathered from a person between 18 and 75 years old in good health.

This clone is labeled as medium-sized. The CDR3 extends 3 residues past the end of the read, so its final part is completed from the germline J gene. The chain is built from TRBV6-2 or TRBV6-3 and TRBJ2-3; D uncertain. Trimming pared 7 bases from V and 2 bases from J, leaving 7 bases between. This CDR3 is built from 12 residues. CDR1 and CDR2 (germline): MNHEY, SVGEGT. The CDR3 DNA, read in part, is TGTGCCAGCAAGCTTGACACAGATACG. It codes for CASKLDTDT. The full CDR3 sequence reads CASKLDTDTQYF.

This clone was recorded at least ten times. The missing CDR3 end, 3 residues past where the read stops, is filled in from the germline J gene. The chain recombines TRBV20-1 with TRBJ1-2, with 9 nucleotides matching TRBD1. This CDR3 comprises 17 residues. Germline CDR1 reads DFQATT; CDR2 reads SNEGSKA (reference sequence). V dropped 3 bases and J dropped 5; count of bases not matched to a gene: 16. CDR3 DNA, as far as it was read: TGCAGTGCTAGCCTAGAATACGTGACAGGGGGATGGTATGGC. Translated, it gives CSASLEYVTGGWYG. The whole CDR3 is CSASLEYVTGGWYGYTF.

This clone was recorded many times. From the germline J gene comes the end of the CDR3, since the read stops 3 residues before it. The V gene is TRBV28, the J gene TRBJ2-7, with 10 bases identical to TRBD1. CDR3 size: 13 residues. V lost 7 bases, J lost 5 bases, and 5 bases stayed unmatched. Per germline, CDR1 MDHEN and CDR2 SYDVKM. Partial CDR3 DNA: TGTGCCAGCACCCGGGACAGGGGTAACGAG. It yields the protein CASTRDRGNE. The entire CDR3 is CASTRDRGNEQYF. Complete variable domain (other parts from reference TRBV28 and TRBJ2-7): DVKVTQSSRYLVKRTGEKVFLECVQDMDHENMFWYRQDPGLGLRLIYFSYDVKMKEKGDIPEGYSVSREKKERFSLILESASTNQTSMYLCASTRDRGNEQYFGPGTRLTVT.

This clone was observed at least ten times. Coverage ceases 3 residues before the CDR3 finishes, and the germline J gene fills in the end. The chain couples TRBV6-2 or TRBV6-3 to TRBJ2-1; possible D gene TRBD2, 6 bases. V gave up 5 bases and J gave up 9 bases, with 11 bases separating them. The CDR3 covers 12 residues. The germline V gene encodes CDR1 MNHEY and CDR2 SVGEGT. CDR3 DNA (partial): TGTGCCAGCAGTACGGCGGGGACTGAG. Translating it yields CASSTAGTE. The entire CDR3 protein reads CASSTAGTEQFF.

This clone was seen repeatedly, ten times or more. Partial CDR3 DNA: TGCAGTGCTAAACTGGGCACCATCACAGATACG. It translates to CSAKLGTITDT. The complete CDR3 protein is CSAKLGTITDTQYF. The J gene is TRBJ2-3, the V gene TRBV20-1; D gene uncertain. The CDR3 goes on 3 residues after the read ends, and that part is filled in from the germline J gene. V dropped 4 bases and J dropped 2 bases, with 13 bases sitting between them. Germline loops: CDR1 DFQATT, CDR2 SNEGSKA (reference sequence). This CDR3 is 14 amino acids long.

This clone was found many times. With the read ending 3 residues before the CDR3 end, the germline J gene is used to fill in that end. This chain uses TRBV19 with TRBJ1-5, with 7 bases aligning to TRBD1. V lost 7 bases, J lost 1 base, and 10 bases stayed unmatched. Germline assignment: CDR1 LNHDA and CDR2 SQIVND (reference sequence). The CDR3 has 16 amino acids. The CDR3 sequence is CASTWRGQRSNQPQHF. The sequenced CDR3 bases are TGTGCCAGTACGTGGCGGGGACAGAGGAGCAATCAGCCC.

This clone showed up many times. The read ends 3 residues shy of where the CDR3 ends; the end is completed using the germline J gene. The chain links TRBV12-3 or TRBV12-4 to TRBJ1-2, with D unclear. CDR3 length equals 13 residues. The part of the CDR3 DNA that was read is TGTGCCAGCACCCTACGGGGAGAGGGCGGC. This encodes CASTLRGEGG. The entire CDR3 reads CASTLRGEGGYTF.

This clone has a count of ten or more. The CDR3 end falls 3 residues outside the read, so it is completed with the germline J gene. V is TRBV5-1 and J is TRBJ2-2, with 7 nucleotides matching TRBD1. The CDR3 extends over 16 amino acids. Looked up from germline, CDR1 is SGHRS and CDR2 is YFSETQ. V shed 6 bases and J 3 bases; nucleotides not matched to a gene: 11. Partial CDR3 DNA: TGCGCCAGCAACCCAGGGACAGCCGAATACACCGGGGAG. Protein: CASNPGTAEYTGE. The full CDR3 protein reads CASNPGTAEYTGELFF. Together with reference TRBV5-1 and TRBJ2-2, the CDR3 gives the full variable domain: KAGVTQTPRYLIKTRGQQVTLSCSPISGHRSVSWYQQTPGQGLQFLFEYFSETQRNKGNFPGRFSGRQFSNSRSEMNVSTLELGDSALYLCASNPGTAEYTGELFFGEGSRLTVL.

Concerning this clone itself: The read is 3 residues too short to cover the CDR3 end, so that end is filled in from the germline J gene. The J gene is TRBJ1-1, the V gene TRBV19; D remains ambiguous. CDR1 and CDR2 (germline): LNHDA, SQIVND (reference sequence). The CDR3 extends over 13 amino acids. The CDR3 loop reads CASRDYLLDEAFF. The DNA read from the CDR3 is TGTGCCAGTAGAGACTACCTTCTTGATGAG.

In this sample, this clone turned up many times. The read falls 3 residues short of the CDR3 end, and the missing part is taken from the germline J gene. The V gene is TRBV7-2, the J gene TRBJ1-2, with D uncertain. Per the germline V gene, CDR1 is SGHTA and CDR2 is FQGNSA. This CDR3 has 15 residues. The CDR3 here is CASSLVTPPYNSYTF. The CDR3 bases that were read are TGTGCCAGCAGCTTAGTAACCCCTCCCTATAATAGC. Supplemented by reference TRBV7-2 and TRBJ1-2, the full variable domain reads GAGVSQSPSNKVTEKGKDVELRCDPISGHTALYWYRQSLGQGLEFLIYFQGNSAPDKSGLPSDRFSAERTGGSVSTLTIQRTQQEDSAVYLCASSLVTPPYNSYTFGSGTRLTVV.